These T cell receptor beta chains were read from a single sample in a study of blood T cell repertoires in COVID-19. The protocol was immunoSEQ multiplex PCR, while the TCRdb copy is restricted to in-frame clones and leaves out a portion. The table has approximately 190,000 clones, 90% seen once; the top ten hold 0.53%. The specimen sequenced was peripheral blood. These receptors were taken from a man aged 50 to 59 with acute or convalescent COVID-19. Each CDR3 is given with its conserved first and last residue.

j_gene	v_gene	CDR3aa
TRBJ2-1	TRBV5-1	CASTPHRDYYNEQFF
TRBJ1-1	TRBV27	CASIIPGGRAFF
TRBJ2-1	TRBV5-1	CASSLDQGAYNEQFF
TRBJ2-2	TRBV11-2	CASSRPGTRYRELFF
TRBJ2-7	TRBV27	CASGQGALEQYF
TRBJ2-3	TRBV5-8	CASSLAKGGVTDTQYF
TRBJ1-5	TRBV10-3	CAISEEGIRGRNQPQHF
TRBJ2-2	TRBV2	CASRELGTGGTGELFF
TRBJ2-3	TRBV27	CASSLRPFWGREKKDTQYF
TRBJ1-2	TRBV15	CATSRERTSVYGYTF
TRBJ2-7	TRBV28	CASSSLNEQYF
TRBJ1-6	TRBV5-1	CASSSTGGNSPLHF
TRBJ1-1	TRBV7-9	CASKTPGYTEAFF
TRBJ2-1	TRBV10-1	CASSDGGRAGNEQFF
TRBJ2-1	TRBV7-8	CASSPNDRAAYNEQFF
TRBJ2-1	TRBV5-1	CASSGGQANSHNEQFF
TRBJ1-3	TRBV5-5	CASGLDYSGNTIYF
TRBJ2-7	TRBV12-3/TRBV12-4	CASSLTGVGEQYF
TRBJ2-1	TRBV27	CASSLRGGLKYNEQFF
TRBJ2-2	TRBV10-3	CAISGQNTGELFF
TRBJ1-5	TRBV9	CASSVAQDRDNQPQHF
TRBJ1-2	TRBV5-1	CASSPGGGNYGYTF
TRBJ2-3	TRBV27	CASRWGRRRQYF
TRBJ2-6	TRBV19	CASSMWGDSGANVLTF
TRBJ2-2	TRBV30	CAWSPGQGYTGELFF
TRBJ2-5	TRBV4-1	CASSQVTVQETQYF
TRBJ2-1	TRBV7-3	CASSLGQYNEQFF
TRBJ2-3	TRBV9	CASSQRTGPDTQYF
TRBJ2-1	TRBV9	CASSVDGSGRAEQFF
TRBJ2-1	TRBV25-1	CASSLTGYNEQFF
TRBJ2-1	TRBV18	CASSPTKASSNEQFF
TRBJ1-4	TRBV2	CASSLGRAEKLFF
TRBJ2-5	TRBV29-1	CSPVTGRETQYF
TRBJ2-1	TRBV6-4	CASSEGPSSYNEQFF
TRBJ2-2	TRBV5-6	CASSLEGGSISAGELFF
TRBJ2-1	TRBV6-4	CASSDSGRLTVGEQFF
TRBJ2-1	TRBV3-1/TRBV3-2	CASSQGQYNEQFF
TRBJ1-2	TRBV30	CAWSPPSGGGYTF
TRBJ1-1	TRBV28	CASSPGLERGRLLSGAFF
TRBJ1-5	TRBV5-3	CARSPIDRVAQPQHF
TRBJ2-1	TRBV9	CASSVSSGRKNEQFF
TRBJ2-6	TRBV25-1	CASSESFSGANVLTF
TRBJ1-4	TRBV4-1	CASSLRLGQGNEKLFF
TRBJ1-5	TRBV18	CASSPKTDQPQHF
TRBJ2-5	TRBV29-1	CSVGRQGPETQYF
TRBJ2-1	TRBV3-1/TRBV3-2	CASSPGLGYGEQFF
TRBJ2-1	TRBV18	CASSSTSGSFFF
TRBJ2-2	TRBV18	CASSHGQGASGELFF
TRBJ1-1	TRBV6-6	CASSRAASNTEAFF
TRBJ2-7	TRBV7-6	CASSFGESYEQYF
TRBJ1-2	TRBV4-2	CASSPLLGLEGYGYTF
TRBJ2-5	TRBV30	CAWSVDMSGTQYF
TRBJ2-5	TRBV10-3	CAISGGLAGEQETQYF
TRBJ2-3	TRBV4-3	CASSREVAGGSTDTQYF
TRBJ2-7	TRBV28	CASRRQVLYEQYF